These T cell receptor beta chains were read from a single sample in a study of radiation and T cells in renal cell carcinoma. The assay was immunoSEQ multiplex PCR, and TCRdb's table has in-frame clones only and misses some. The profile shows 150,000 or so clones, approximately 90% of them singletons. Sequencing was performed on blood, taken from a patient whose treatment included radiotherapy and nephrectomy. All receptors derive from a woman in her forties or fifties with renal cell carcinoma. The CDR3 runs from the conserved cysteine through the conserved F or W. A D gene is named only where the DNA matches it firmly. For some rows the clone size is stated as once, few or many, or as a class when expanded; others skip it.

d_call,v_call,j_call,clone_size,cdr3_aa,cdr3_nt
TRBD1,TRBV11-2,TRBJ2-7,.,CASRFTSRGSEQYF,TGTGCCAGCAGGTTCACCTCCAGGGGGAGCGAGCAGTACTTC
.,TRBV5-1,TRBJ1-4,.,CASSETPATNEKLFF,TGCGCCAGCAGCGAGACACCCGCAACTAATGAAAAACTGTTTTTT
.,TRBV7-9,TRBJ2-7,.,CASSPSQGLHEQYF,TGTGCCAGCAGCCCTTCACAGGGTCTCCACGAGCAGTACTTC
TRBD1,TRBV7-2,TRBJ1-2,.,CASSDRGLNSYGYTF,TGTGCCAGCAGCGACAGGGGGCTTAACAGCTATGGCTACACCTTC
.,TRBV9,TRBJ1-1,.,CASSVGGQPNTEAFF,TGTGCCAGCAGCGTAGGTGGACAGCCGAACACTGAAGCTTTCTTT
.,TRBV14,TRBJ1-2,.,CASSLTGARSYGYTF,TGTGCCAGCAGCCTAACGGGGGCCCGGTCCTATGGCTACACCTTC
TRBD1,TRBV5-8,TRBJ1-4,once,CASSSGTGGWGTNEKLFF,TGTGCCAGCAGCTCCGGGACAGGCGGCTGGGGGACTAATGAAAAACTGTTTTTT
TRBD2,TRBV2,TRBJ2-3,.,CASRGTSGGTSTDTQYF,TGTGCCAGCAGGGGGACTAGCGGGGGGACAAGCACAGATACGCAGTATTTT
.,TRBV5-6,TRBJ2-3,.,CASSLGPGPTDTQYF,TGTGCCAGCAGCTTGGGGCCCGGACCCACAGATACGCAGTATTTT
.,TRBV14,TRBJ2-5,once,CASSQVRSVETQYF,TGTGCCAGCAGCCAAGTGCGGTCAGTAGAGACCCAGTACTTC
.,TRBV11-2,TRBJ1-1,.,CASSPTATEAFF,TGTGCCAGCAGCCCAACAGCCACTGAAGCTTTCTTT
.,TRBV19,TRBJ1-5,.,CASSIKFRASNQPQHF,TGTGCCAGTAGTATAAAGTTCAGGGCTAGCAATCAGCCCCAGCATTTT
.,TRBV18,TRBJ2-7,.,CASSPRTVYEQYF,TGTGCCAGCTCACCAAGGACAGTGTACGAGCAGTACTTC
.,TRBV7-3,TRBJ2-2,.,CASSLGRNTGELFF,TGTGCCAGCAGCTTAGGCAGGAACACCGGGGAGCTGTTTTTT
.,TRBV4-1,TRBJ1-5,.,CASSQEGRQQYSNQPQHF,TGCGCCAGCAGCCAAGAAGGGCGGCAGCAGTATAGCAATCAGCCCCAGCATTTT
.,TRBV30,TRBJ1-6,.,CAWKGAGMPPLHF,TGTGCCTGGAAAGGGGCCGGGATGCCACCCCTCCACTTT
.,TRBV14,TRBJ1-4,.,CASSQDRGELNEKLFF,TGTGCCAGCAGCCAAGATCGGGGGGAGCTAAATGAAAAACTGTTTTTT
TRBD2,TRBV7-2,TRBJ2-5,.,CASSPGVAGLYQETQYF,TGTGCCAGCAGCCCTGGGGTAGCGGGTCTGTACCAAGAGACCCAGTACTTC
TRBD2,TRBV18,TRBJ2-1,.,CASSPTGTSGGPRFF,TGTGCCAGCTCACCTACCGGGACTAGCGGGGGGCCTAGGTTCTTC
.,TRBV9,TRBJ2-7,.,CASSALEGAGNEQYF,TGTGCCAGCAGCGCCCTGGAGGGGGCTGGTAACGAGCAGTACTTC
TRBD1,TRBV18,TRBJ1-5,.,CASSPQQGSNQPQHF,TGTGCCAGCTCACCACAACAGGGGAGCAATCAGCCCCAGCATTTT
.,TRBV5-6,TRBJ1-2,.,CASRPTGILNYGYTF,TGTGCCAGCAGACCCACAGGGATATTAAACTATGGCTACACCTTC
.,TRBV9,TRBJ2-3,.,CASSALGLTHTDTQYF,TGTGCCAGCAGCGCTTTAGGGTTGACCCACACAGATACGCAGTATTTT
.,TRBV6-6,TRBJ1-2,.,CASSYTRTVSNGDYF,TGTGCCAGCAGTTACACACGGACAGTTTCAAACGGGGACTACTTC
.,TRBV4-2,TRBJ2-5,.,CASSPAGDKQETQYF,TGTGCCAGCAGCCCTGCAGGAGACAAACAAGAGACCCAGTACTTC
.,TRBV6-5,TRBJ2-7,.,CASSYSRYEQYF,TGTGCCAGCAGTTACTCCCGTTACGAGCAGTACTTC
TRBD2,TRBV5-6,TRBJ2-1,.,CATQKAASGGYEQFF,TGTGCCACTCAAAAGGCAGCTAGCGGGGGCTATGAGCAGTTCTTC
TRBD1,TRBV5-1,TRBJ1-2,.,CASSSGTARTNYGYTF,TGCGCCAGCAGCTCAGGGACAGCGAGAACTAACTATGGCTACACCTTC
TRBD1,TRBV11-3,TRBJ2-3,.,CASSLGRGQGDTQYF,TGTGCCAGCAGCTTAGGCAGGGGGCAAGGAGATACGCAGTATTTT
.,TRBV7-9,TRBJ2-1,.,CASRELHEQFF,TGTGCCAGCAGAGAATTGCATGAGCAGTTCTTC
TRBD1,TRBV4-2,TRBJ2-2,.,CASRAKQGTTGELFF,TGTGCCAGCAGAGCAAAACAGGGGACCACCGGGGAGCTGTTTTTT
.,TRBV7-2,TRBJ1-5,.,CASSLGTYSNQPQHF,TGTGCCAGCAGCTTAGGGACCTATAGCAATCAGCCCCAGCATTTT
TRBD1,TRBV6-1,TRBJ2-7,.,CASNYDRGRFYEQYF,TGTGCCAGCAATTATGACAGGGGGCGTTTCTACGAGCAGTACTTC
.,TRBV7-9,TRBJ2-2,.,CASSPPPSANTGELFF,TGTGCCAGCAGCCCTCCCCCGAGCGCAAACACCGGGGAGCTGTTTTTT
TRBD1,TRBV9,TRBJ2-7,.,CASSATGTYEQYF,TGTGCCAGCAGCGCGACAGGGACCTACGAGCAGTACTTC
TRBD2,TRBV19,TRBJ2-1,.,CASSIQLAEVLDEQFF,TGTGCCAGTAGTATCCAACTAGCGGAGGTGTTGGATGAGCAGTTCTTC
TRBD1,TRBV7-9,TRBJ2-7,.,CASSGRDSSYEQYF,TGTGCCAGCAGCGGTCGGGACAGCTCCTACGAGCAGTACTTC
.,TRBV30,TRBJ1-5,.,CAWSVLGQPQHF,TGTGCCTGGAGTGTACTAGGTCAGCCCCAGCATTTT
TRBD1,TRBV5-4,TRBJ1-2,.,CASSLGQTGGRGYTF,TGTGCCAGCAGCCTTGGCCAGACAGGGGGCCGGGGCTACACCTTC
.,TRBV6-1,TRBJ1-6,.,CATLGGQDNSPLHF,TGTGCCACCCTTGGTGGACAAGATAATTCACCCCTCCACTTT
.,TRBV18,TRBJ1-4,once,CASSPPTAGEGREKLFF,TGTGCCAGCTCACCACCGACGGCGGGGGAAGGGAGAGAAAAACTGTTTTTT